The 32 T cell receptor beta chains presented below share a single source sample, sequenced in a study of cytomegalovirus exposure and HLA in healthy donors. The PCR ran on 60 Vbeta and 13 Jbeta primers. Libraries were prepared by immunoSEQ multiplex PCR; TCRdb keeps only in-frame clonotypes and omits some of them. The profile covers about 100,000 clones, with roughly 78% appearing a single time and 3.1% taken by the ten largest. What was sequenced was PBMCs. All receptors come from a woman in her 40s in good health and CMV-seronegative.

The chain has TRBV5-1 and TRBJ1-4; 9 bases agree with TRBD1. This CDR3 is 14 amino acids long. After removal of 5 bases from V and 7 bases from J, the junction contained 6 bases not matched to a gene. Germline V CDR1 and CDR2: SGHRS, YFSETQ. Here the CDR3 DNA reads TGCGCCAGCAGATACGGACAGGGGCCTGAAAAACTGTTTTTT. Translating it yields CASRYGQGPEKLFF.

J is TRBJ2-5 and V is TRBV27, with D tentatively TRBD1 (6 bases). V lost 8 bases and J lost 2, with 12 bases in between. This CDR3 is built from 13 residues. Germline CDR1 MNHEY, CDR2 SMNVEV (reference sequence). The CDR3 DNA sequence: TGTGCCAGCCATAGGACAGCTCAAGAGACCCAGTACTTC. As protein: CASHRTAQETQYF.

The V gene is TRBV7-2, the J gene TRBJ2-4, with a weak D call TRBD2 (5 bases). The germline V gene encodes CDR1 SGHTA and CDR2 FQGNSA. The CDR3 runs to 15 residues. With 5 bases removed from V and 7 bases from J, the gap between germline ends came to 18 bases. CDR3 sequence: CASSEDLARGNIQYF. In DNA form, the CDR3 reads TGTGCCAGCAGCGAAGACCTTGCGCGAGGGAACATTCAGTACTTC.

The table lists this clone with a few counts. The V gene is TRBV30, the J gene TRBJ2-5; D is uncertain. CDR1 and CDR2 from the germline V gene are GTSNPN and SVGIG (reference sequence). This CDR3 spans 14 amino acids. Deletions cut 0 bases from V and 0 bases from J, with 8 bases between. The CDR3, as DNA: TGTGCCTGGAGTGTACCCCGGTACCAAGAGACCCAGTACTTC. This translates into CAWSVPRYQETQYF. Looking up the rest from reference TRBV30 and TRBJ2-5 gives the full variable domain: SQTIHQWPATLVQPVGSPLSLECTVEGTSNPNLYWYRQAAGRGLQLLFYSVGIGQISSEVPQNLSASRPQDRQFILSSKKLLLSDSGFYLCAWSVPRYQETQYFGPGTRLLVL.

The chain carries TRBV2 and TRBJ2-1; possibly TRBD2 for D (6 bases). With 6 bases removed from V and 13 bases from J, the gap between germline ends came to 13 bases. The CDR3 loop spans 11 amino acids. Germline V gene sequence: CDR1 SNHLY, CDR2 FYNNEI. In nucleotides, the CDR3 is TGTGCCAGCAGGGGGGGAGAAAGCCAGTTCTTC. Protein sequence: CASRGGESQFF.

The chain combines TRBV5-5 with TRBJ2-5, with TRBD1 matching over 8 bases. The CDR3 loop spans 18 amino acids. CDR1 and CDR2 from the germline V gene are SGHKS and YYEKEE (reference sequence). V trimming: 7 bases; J trimming: 2 bases; junction bases outside the gene matches: 19. CDR3 bases: TGTGCCAGCCCCCCGTCGTGGGGACAGGCTACTCTACAAGAGACCCAGTACTTC. It specifies CASPPSWGQATLQETQYF.

The chain uses TRBV7-7 and TRBJ2-5; 7 bases are a match to TRBD1. This CDR3 has 14 residues. Germline V gene sequence: CDR1 SSHAT, CDR2 FNYEAQ (reference sequence). J gave up 4 bases and V 4 bases, and 6 bases lay outside the gene matches. DNA for the CDR3: TGTGCCAGCAGCTATACCCGACAGGGAGAGACCCAGTACTTC. It is translated as CASSYTRQGETQYF.

The CDR3 loop reads CAWSAAGGPPQHF. The CDR3 DNA reads as TGTGCCTGGAGTGCCGCCGGGGGGCCTCCCCAGCATTTT. The chain links TRBV30 to TRBJ1-5; possibly TRBD1 for D (6 bases). Trimming left V 1 base short and J 10 bases short, with 14 bases between. Germline CDR1 is GTSNPN and CDR2 is SVGIG (reference sequence). This CDR3 spans 13 amino acids.

A single count supports this clone. The chain carries TRBV7-2 and TRBJ1-5; D is unclear. V shed 1 base and J shed 4 bases, with 8 bases lying between them. Looked up from germline, CDR1 is SGHTA and CDR2 is FQGNSA. The CDR3 sequence is 14 residues long. CDR3 in amino acids: CASSLVRDNQPQHF. CDR3 DNA sequence: TGTGCCAGCAGCTTAGTCCGGGATAATCAGCCCCAGCATTTT.

The chain recombines TRBV4-3 with TRBJ1-4, with 8 positions matching TRBD1. CDR3 length equals 20 residues. The J segment lost 0 bases and the V segment lost 0 bases, leaving 12 bases of the junction unmatched. Germline CDR1 is LGHNA and CDR2 is YSLEER. This chain's CDR3 is CASSQDGGQGGFATNEKLFF. CDR3 nucleotides: TGCGCCAGCAGCCAAGATGGCGGACAGGGTGGTTTTGCAACTAATGAAAAACTGTTTTTT.

The V gene is TRBV28, the J gene TRBJ2-1, with D possibly matching TRBD1 (6 bases). This CDR3 comprises 13 residues. Germline V gene sequence: CDR1 MDHEN, CDR2 SYDVKM. V was pared by 5 bases and J by 7 bases, with 12 bases between. DNA of the CDR3: TGTGCCAGCAGTGGGCCACAGGGAAATGAGCAGTTCTTC. Protein sequence: CASSGPQGNEQFF.

The rearrangement links TRBV15 to TRBJ2-3, with D maybe TRBD1 (6 bases). This CDR3 contains 17 residues. Looked up from germline, CDR1 is LNHNV and CDR2 is YYDKDF (reference sequence). V lost 1 base and J lost 2, with 16 bases in between. The CDR3 DNA follows: TGTGCCACCAGCAGAGCCAACTCGTGGGGGCCCACAGATACGCAGTATTTT. It translates to CATSRANSWGPTDTQYF. Full variable domain (remainder filled in from reference TRBV15 and TRBJ2-3): DAMVIQNPRYQVTQFGKPVTLSCSQTLNHNVMYWYQQKSSQAPKLLFHYYDKDFNNEADTPDNFQSRRPNTSFCFLDIRSPGLGDTAMYLCATSRANSWGPTDTQYFGPGTRLTVL.

V usage is TRBV7-2 and J usage is TRBJ2-3; 8 nucleotides align to TRBD2. Unmatched junction bases numbered 9, after V lost 3 bases and J lost 4 bases. The CDR3 runs to 16 residues. CDR1 is SGHTA, CDR2 FQGNSA, per germline. The CDR3 here is CASSLIGTSLPDTQYF. The CDR3 region has the DNA TGTGCCAGCAGCTTGATCGGGACTAGTCTTCCAGATACGCAGTATTTT.

The chain recombines TRBV10-3 with TRBJ2-2, with D possibly matching TRBD2 (6 bases). Trimming removed 2 bases at V and 4 bases at J, with 14 bases between. CDR3 length: 16 residues. The germline CDR1 and CDR2 sequences are ENHRY and SYGVKD. CDR3 in DNA: TGTGCCATCAGTGAGGGGAGGACCGCGGCCACCGGGGAGCTGTTTTTT. It encodes CAISEGRTAATGELFF.

The gene calls are TRBV28 and TRBJ2-3; no definite D call. V lost 8 bases and J lost 1, with 10 bases in between. Germline V CDR1 and CDR2: MDHEN, SYDVKM. This CDR3 is built from 13 residues. CDR3 sequence reads: CASALGGTDTQYF. In DNA, the CDR3 is TGTGCCAGCGCATTAGGAGGCACAGATACGCAGTATTTT.

The chain uses TRBV5-1 and TRBJ2-7; 16 bases fit TRBD2. The CDR3 totals 16 residues. Losses at the gene ends were 4 bases for V and 2 bases for J; bases not matched to a gene: 3. Germline CDR1 SGHRS, CDR2 YFSETQ. CDR3 DNA sequence: TGCGCCAGCAGCGATGGGACTAGCGGGAGGGCCTACGAGCAGTACTTC. This encodes CASSDGTSGRAYEQYF.

As DNA, the CDR3 is TGTGCCAGCAGTCTCCTACCATCGCGGGAGGACTGGTACGAGCAGTACTTC. Encoded protein: CASSLLPSREDWYEQYF. The chain employs TRBV27 and TRBJ2-7, with TRBD2 identical over 8 bases. Trimming removed 5 bases from V and 4 bases from J; junction bases left unmatched: 16. Per the germline V gene, CDR1 is MNHEY and CDR2 is SMNVEV (reference sequence). The length of the CDR3 is 17 residues.

This clone was counted between two and nine times. The J gene is TRBJ2-7, the V gene TRBV28; 8 nucleotides agree with TRBD1. The CDR3 has 13 residues. The ends lost 6 bases at V and 3 bases at J; junction bases unmatched: 4. Germline CDR1 is MDHEN and CDR2 is SYDVKM. Written as DNA, the CDR3 is TGTGCCAGCAGCCCAGGGGGCTTCTACGAGCAGTACTTC. It translates to CASSPGGFYEQYF.

There are a few counts of this clone. The V and J genes are TRBV7-2 and TRBJ1-1, with 7 bases that match TRBD1. The J segment lost 3 bases and the V segment lost 3 bases, leaving 7 bases of the junction unmatched. This CDR3 contains 15 residues. CDR1 is SGHTA and CDR2 is FQGNSA in the germline V gene. CDR3 bases: TGTGCCAGCAGCTTCACCTATCAGGGGGACACTGAAGCTTTCTTT. It is translated as CASSFTYQGDTEAFF.

The chain joins TRBV28 to TRBJ2-7; 9 bases are a match to TRBD2. The CDR3 is made up of 13 amino acids. The ends lost 7 bases at V and 4 bases at J; junction bases unmatched: 5. The germline V gene encodes CDR1 MDHEN and CDR2 SYDVKM. The CDR3 nucleotides read TGTGCCAGCAAGACTAGCGGACCTTACGAGCAGTACTTC. Translating it yields CASKTSGPYEQYF.

The chain carries TRBV7-8 and TRBJ2-3; 9 positions agree with TRBD2. The junction had 9 bases not matched to a gene; V was cut back by 3 bases and J by 8 bases. This CDR3 comprises 15 residues. Germline V gives CDR1 SGHVS, CDR2 FQNEAQ. CDR3 in DNA: TGTGCCAGCAGCTTGGGGGCGGGAGGGCCGGGTACGCAGTATTTT. It yields the protein CASSLGAGGPGTQYF.

The chain combines TRBV14 with TRBJ2-2; TRBD2 aligns across 7 bases. This CDR3 comprises 13 residues. The V segment lost 4 bases and the J segment 7 bases; nucleotides outside the gene matches: 3. CDR1 is SGHDN, CDR2 FVKESK, per germline. CDR3 protein: CASSPGRVGELFF. The CDR3 DNA follows: TGTGCCAGCAGCCCTGGGAGGGTCGGGGAGCTGTTTTTT.

The chain carries TRBV28 and TRBJ2-5; D not resolved. The V end lost 2 bases, the J end lost 8 bases, and 18 bases lay between the germline ends. This CDR3 is 15 amino acids long. Germline loops: CDR1 MDHEN, CDR2 SYDVKM. The CDR3 nucleotides read TGTGCCAGCAGTTTAAGCGTTGCCACGGCCTTTACCCAGTACTTC. Translating it yields CASSLSVATAFTQYF.

The genes are TRBV9 and TRBJ2-1; 15 bases are a match to TRBD2. The V gene's germline CDR1 is SGDLS and CDR2 YYNGEE. V lost 3 bases to trimming and J lost 0 bases; unmatched junction nucleotides: 4. The CDR3 contains 18 residues. The CDR3 DNA reads TGTGCCAGCAGCGCCGGGACTAGCGGGGGGAGCTCCTACAATGAGCAGTTCTTC. It specifies CASSAGTSGGSSYNEQFF.

The chain recombines TRBV30 with TRBJ1-5; D possibly corresponds to TRBD1 (6 bases). Per the germline V gene, CDR1 is GTSNPN and CDR2 is SVGIG (reference sequence). The CDR3 spans 12 residues. The CDR3 DNA reads TGTGCTTCGGGACATAACAATCAGCCCCAGCATTTT. This encodes CASGHNNQPQHF.

The chain has TRBV5-1 and TRBJ1-3, with unresolved D. There are 15 residues in the CDR3. The germline gives CDR1 SGHRS, CDR2 YFSETQ. Deletions cut 4 bases from V and 0 bases from J, with 11 bases between. The CDR3 bases are TGCGCCAGCAGCCAAGGGAGGGCCTCTGGAAACACCATATATTTT. It yields the protein CASSQGRASGNTIYF.

This clone was seen a few times. The rearrangement joins TRBV14 to TRBJ1-2, with D possibly matching TRBD1 (5 bases). Germline lookup yields CDR1 SGHDN and CDR2 FVKESK. The CDR3 length is 12 residues. Trimming took 6 bases from V and 3 from J, leaving 8 bases between them. As DNA, the CDR3 is TGTGCCAGCAGTATGACAGACTATGGCTACACCTTC. This sequence encodes CASSMTDYGYTF.

The chain couples TRBV28 to TRBJ1-6; 8 bases fit TRBD1. The CDR3 has 14 amino acids. V shed 2 bases and J 8 bases; nucleotides not matched to a gene: 2. The germline V gene encodes CDR1 MDHEN and CDR2 SYDVKM. CDR3 coding DNA: TGTGCCAGCAGTTTAGCGACAGGGGATTCACCCCTCCACTTT. This gives the protein CASSLATGDSPLHF.

The chain links TRBV6-6 to TRBJ2-3; no reliable D call. Germline V gives CDR1 MNHNY, CDR2 SVGAGI (reference sequence). V was trimmed by 4 bases and J by 1 base, leaving 12 bases between them. The length of the CDR3 is 15 residues. The CDR3: CASSSQRGGTDTQYF. CDR3 in DNA: TGTGCCAGCAGTTCCCAGCGAGGTGGCACAGATACGCAGTATTTT.

This clone was detected a few times. J is TRBJ2-1 and V is TRBV9, with 7 positions matching TRBD2. Germline V CDR1 and CDR2: SGDLS, YYNGEE. The V gene end was trimmed by 2 bases and the J gene end by 6 bases; junction bases not matched to a gene: 11. The length of the CDR3 is 16 residues. CDR3 nucleotides: TGTGCCAGCAGCGTCCGGTTGGCGGGAGTTCGCAATGAGCAGTTCTTC. Protein sequence: CASSVRLAGVRNEQFF. The variable domain in full, completed from reference TRBV9 and TRBJ2-1, reads DSGVTQTPKHLITATGQRVTLRCSPRSGDLSVYWYQQSLDQGLQFLIQYYNGEERAKGNILERFSAQQFPDLHSELNLSSLELGDSALYFCASSVRLAGVRNEQFFGPGTRLTVL.

This chain joins TRBV10-2 and TRBJ1-5; the D gene is possibly TRBD1 (5 bases). Between the trimmed V and J ends, which lost 3 bases and 5 bases, there was a span of 8 bases. Per the germline V gene, CDR1 is WSHSY and CDR2 is SAAADI. This CDR3 contains 13 residues. The CDR3 loop is CASSDTGDQPQHF. The CDR3 DNA follows: TGCGCCAGCAGTGATACGGGGGATCAGCCCCAGCATTTT.

The chain couples TRBV7-2 to TRBJ2-7, with 7 bases lining up with TRBD1. The CDR3 contains 14 residues. V lost 5 bases to trimming and J lost 3 bases; unmatched junction nucleotides: 7. Germline V lookup: CDR1 SGHTA, CDR2 FQGNSA. The CDR3 DNA follows: TGTGCCAGCAGCATGGACAGGCTTGGCTACGAGCAGTACTTC. It codes for CASSMDRLGYEQYF.